This TCR beta chain stems from a study of patients and donors after allogeneic stem cell transplantation (dated by TCRdb to the early 2020s). As to this clonotype: What antigen it recognizes has not been identified. No per-base quality is available; no much larger clone lies one base away.

Library preparation was by RT-PCR. Sequencing relied on a NextSeq 550. TCRdb cleaned the public reads at Q25 with fastp, built clones with MiXCR and kept in-frame beta chains. CDR3 protein sequences are deduplicated, and each keeps its most common genes and DNA. Recorded for this sample are 40,000 to 45,000 distinct CDR3 sequences; under 35% of them occurred a single time. The ten largest account for about two thirds of the sample. Sequencing was performed on blood, either unsorted or a sorted T cell fraction (not recorded which). The TCR was taken from a human donor who was either an allogeneic HSCT recipient or a stem cell or donor lymphocyte infusion donor (not recorded which). It is not recorded whose cells these are; they may come from a transplant donor.

The nucleotide sequence is TGCAGTGCTACAGAGGATGGGCAGGGCGATGAGCAGTTCTTC. It is translated as CSATEDGQGDEQFF. The chain links TRBV20-1 with TRBJ2-1; the best D guess is TRBD1, with 5 bases matching. From the germline V gene (reference sequence), CDR1 is DFQATT and CDR2 is SNEGSKA. From the cysteine through the phenylalanine, the CDR3 covers 14 amino acids. CDR3 DNA is the only sequence kept; it has 42 bases, read in frame from the first base. Trimming at the junction amounts to 4 bases on V and 8 bases on J, and the germline ends lie 18 bases apart.